This T cell receptor (beta chain) originates from a study of T cell repertoires in cytomegalovirus infection. Trimming pared 11 bases from V and 5 bases from J, leaving 10 bases between. This CDR3 has 11 amino acids. Looked up from germline, CDR1 is MDHEN and CDR2 is SYDVKM. This clonotype was observed a few times. Its antigen is still unknown. Each CDR3 protein is one row after TCRdb ran MiXCR on the reads. The data show around 89,000 distinct CDR3 sequences, 29% seen once. V usage is TRBV28 and J usage is TRBJ2-1; D gene uncertain. Material: CD8+ T cells from cultured PBMCs, obtained from culture after CMV antigen stimulation. This clonotype originated in a human donor in good health (CMV status not recorded). Some clones in this sample may be carry-over from other donors' samples. In DNA, the CDR3 is TGTGCCGCCAGGCGGCACAATGAGCAGTTCTTC. It codes for CAARRHNEQFF.